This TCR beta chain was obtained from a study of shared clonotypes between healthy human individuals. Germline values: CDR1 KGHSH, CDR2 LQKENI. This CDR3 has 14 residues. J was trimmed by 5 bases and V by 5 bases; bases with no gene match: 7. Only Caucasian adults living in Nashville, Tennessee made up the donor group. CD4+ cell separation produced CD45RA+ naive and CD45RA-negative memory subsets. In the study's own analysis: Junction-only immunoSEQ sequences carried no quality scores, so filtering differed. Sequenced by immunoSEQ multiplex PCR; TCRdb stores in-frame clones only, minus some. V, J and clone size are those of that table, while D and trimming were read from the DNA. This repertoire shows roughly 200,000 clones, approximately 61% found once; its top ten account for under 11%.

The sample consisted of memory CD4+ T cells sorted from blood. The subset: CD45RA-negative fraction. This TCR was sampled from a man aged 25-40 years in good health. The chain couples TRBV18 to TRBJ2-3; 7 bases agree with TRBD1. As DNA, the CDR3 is TGTGCCAGCTCAACAGGGGATCGGGGAGATACGCAGTATTTT. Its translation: CASSTGDRGDTQYF.